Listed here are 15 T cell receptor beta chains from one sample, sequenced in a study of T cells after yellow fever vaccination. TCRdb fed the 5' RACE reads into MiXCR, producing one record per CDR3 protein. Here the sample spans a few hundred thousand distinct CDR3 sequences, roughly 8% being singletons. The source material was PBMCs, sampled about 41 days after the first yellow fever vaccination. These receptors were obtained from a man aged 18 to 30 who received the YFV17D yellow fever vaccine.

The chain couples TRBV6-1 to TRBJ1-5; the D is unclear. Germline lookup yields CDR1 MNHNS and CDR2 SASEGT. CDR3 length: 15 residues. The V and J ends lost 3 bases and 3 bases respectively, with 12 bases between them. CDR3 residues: CASSDLSTYNQPQHF. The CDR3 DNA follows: TGTGCCAGCAGTGATTTGTCCACTTACAATCAGCCCCAGCATTTT.

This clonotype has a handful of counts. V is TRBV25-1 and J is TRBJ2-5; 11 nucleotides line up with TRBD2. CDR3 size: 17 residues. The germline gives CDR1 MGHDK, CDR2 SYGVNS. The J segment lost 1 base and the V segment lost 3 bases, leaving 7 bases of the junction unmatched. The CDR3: CASSDPSSGGPQETQYF. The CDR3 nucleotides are TGTGCCAGCAGTGACCCCTCTAGCGGGGGGCCCCAAGAGACCCAGTACTTC.

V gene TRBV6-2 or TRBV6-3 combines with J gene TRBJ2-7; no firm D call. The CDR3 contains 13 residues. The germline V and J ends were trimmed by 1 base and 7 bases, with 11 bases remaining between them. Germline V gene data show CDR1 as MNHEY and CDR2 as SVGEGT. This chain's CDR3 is CASSYFQGQEQYF. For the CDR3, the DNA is TGTGCCAGCAGTTACTTCCAAGGCCAAGAGCAGTACTTC.

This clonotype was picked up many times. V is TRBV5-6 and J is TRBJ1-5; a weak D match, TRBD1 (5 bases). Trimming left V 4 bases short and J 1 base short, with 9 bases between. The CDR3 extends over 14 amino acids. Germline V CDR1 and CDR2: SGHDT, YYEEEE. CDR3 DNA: TGTGCCAGCAGCACCAGACAGAGCAATCAGCCCCAGCATTTT. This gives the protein CASSTRQSNQPQHF.

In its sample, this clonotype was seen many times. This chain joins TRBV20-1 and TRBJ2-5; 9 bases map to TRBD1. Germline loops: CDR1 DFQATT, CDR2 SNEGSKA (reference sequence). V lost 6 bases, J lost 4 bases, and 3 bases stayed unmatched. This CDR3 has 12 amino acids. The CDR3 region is CSATGGLETQYF. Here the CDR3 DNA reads TGCAGTGCCACAGGGGGCCTAGAGACCCAGTACTTC.

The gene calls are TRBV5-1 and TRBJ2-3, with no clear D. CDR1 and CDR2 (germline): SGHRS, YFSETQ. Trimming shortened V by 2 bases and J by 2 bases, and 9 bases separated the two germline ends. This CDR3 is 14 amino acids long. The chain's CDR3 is CASSFGPYTDTQYF. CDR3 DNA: TGCGCCAGCAGCTTCGGGCCCTACACAGATACGCAGTATTTT. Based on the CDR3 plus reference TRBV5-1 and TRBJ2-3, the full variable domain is KAGVTQTPRYLIKTRGQQVTLSCSPISGHRSVSWYQQTPGQGLQFLFEYFSETQRNKGNFPGRFSGRQFSNSRSEMNVSTLELGDSALYLCASSFGPYTDTQYFGPGTRLTVL.

The CDR3 bases are TGCGCCAGCAGCCAAGACCAGGGGAGCTCCTACAATGAGCAGTTCTTC. It is translated as CASSQDQGSSYNEQFF. The chain has TRBV4-3 and TRBJ2-1; maybe TRBD1 (6 bases). CDR1 LGHNA and CDR2 YSLEER come from the germline V gene. Trimming shortened V by 0 bases and J by 0 bases, and 9 bases separated the two germline ends. This CDR3 region has 16 residues.

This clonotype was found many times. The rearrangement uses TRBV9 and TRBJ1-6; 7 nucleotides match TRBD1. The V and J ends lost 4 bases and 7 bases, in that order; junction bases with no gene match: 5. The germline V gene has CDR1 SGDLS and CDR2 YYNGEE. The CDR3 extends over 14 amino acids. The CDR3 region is CASSSDRVNSPLHF. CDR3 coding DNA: TGTGCCAGCAGCTCCGACAGGGTAAATTCACCCCTCCACTTT. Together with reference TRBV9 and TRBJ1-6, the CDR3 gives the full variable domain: DSGVTQTPKHLITATGQRVTLRCSPRSGDLSVYWYQQSLDQGLQFLIQYYNGEERAKGNILERFSAQQFPDLHSELNLSSLELGDSALYFCASSSDRVNSPLHFGNGTRLTVT.

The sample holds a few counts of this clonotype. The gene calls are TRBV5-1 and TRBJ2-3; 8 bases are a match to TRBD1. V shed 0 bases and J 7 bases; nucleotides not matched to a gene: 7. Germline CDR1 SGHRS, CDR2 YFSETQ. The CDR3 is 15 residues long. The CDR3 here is CASSLEGTGTNTQYF. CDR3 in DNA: TGCGCCAGCAGCTTGGAGGGGACAGGTACGAATACGCAGTATTTT.

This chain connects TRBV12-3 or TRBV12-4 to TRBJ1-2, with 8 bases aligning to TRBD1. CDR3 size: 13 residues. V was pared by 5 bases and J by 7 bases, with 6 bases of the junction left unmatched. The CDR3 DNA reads TGTGCCAGCAGTCGACCAGGGGGCCTTGGCTACACCTTC. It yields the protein CASSRPGGLGYTF.

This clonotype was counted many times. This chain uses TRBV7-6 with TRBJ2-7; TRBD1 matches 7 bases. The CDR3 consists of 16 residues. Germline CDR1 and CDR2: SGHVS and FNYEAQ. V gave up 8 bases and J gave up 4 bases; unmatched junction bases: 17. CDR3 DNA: TGTGCCAGCGCCCTGGAGACAGGGCCTTACTCTTACGAGCAGTACTTC. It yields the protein CASALETGPYSYEQYF.

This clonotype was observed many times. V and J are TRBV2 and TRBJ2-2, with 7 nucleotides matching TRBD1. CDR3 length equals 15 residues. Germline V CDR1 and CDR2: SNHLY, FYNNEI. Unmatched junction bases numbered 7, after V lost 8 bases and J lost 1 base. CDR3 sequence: CASVTGALNTGELFF. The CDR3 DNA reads TGTGCCAGCGTAACAGGGGCACTGAACACCGGGGAGCTGTTTTTT.

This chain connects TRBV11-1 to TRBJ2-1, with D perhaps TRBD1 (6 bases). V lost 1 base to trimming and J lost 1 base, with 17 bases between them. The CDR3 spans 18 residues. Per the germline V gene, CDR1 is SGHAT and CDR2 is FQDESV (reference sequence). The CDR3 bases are TGTGCCAGCAGCTTAGACGGGTGGGGGCGCGGTTCCTACAATGAGCAGTTCTTC. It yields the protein CASSLDGWGRGSYNEQFF.

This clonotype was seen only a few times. The CDR3 DNA reads as TGTGCCAGCAGCGACCCAACAGGAGATCACAACTATGGCTACACCTTC. Translating it yields CASSDPTGDHNYGYTF. This chain uses TRBV9 with TRBJ1-2, with D tentatively TRBD1 (5 bases). Per the germline V gene, CDR1 is SGDLS and CDR2 is YYNGEE. V gave up 3 bases and J gave up 2 bases, with 17 bases separating them. This CDR3 region has 16 residues.

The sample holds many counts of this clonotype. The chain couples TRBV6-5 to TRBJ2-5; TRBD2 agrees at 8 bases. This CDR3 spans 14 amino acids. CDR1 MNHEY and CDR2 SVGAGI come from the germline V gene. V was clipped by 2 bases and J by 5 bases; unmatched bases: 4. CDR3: CASSYLSGAETQYF. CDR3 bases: TGTGCCAGCAGTTACCTTAGCGGGGCCGAGACCCAGTACTTC.